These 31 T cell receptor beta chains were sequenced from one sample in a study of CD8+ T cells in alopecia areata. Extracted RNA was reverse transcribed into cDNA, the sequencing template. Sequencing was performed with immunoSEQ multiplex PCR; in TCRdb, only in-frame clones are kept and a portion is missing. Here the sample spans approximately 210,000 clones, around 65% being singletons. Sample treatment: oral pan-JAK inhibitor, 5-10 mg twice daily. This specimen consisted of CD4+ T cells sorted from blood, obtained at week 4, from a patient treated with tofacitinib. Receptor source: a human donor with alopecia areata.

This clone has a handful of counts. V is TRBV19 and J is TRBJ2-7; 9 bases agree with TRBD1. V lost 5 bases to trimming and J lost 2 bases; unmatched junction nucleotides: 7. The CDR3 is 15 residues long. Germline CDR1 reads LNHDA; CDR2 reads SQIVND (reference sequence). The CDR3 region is CASSLSGTGTYEQYF. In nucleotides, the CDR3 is TGTGCCAGTAGTCTCTCGGGGACAGGGACCTACGAGCAGTACTTC. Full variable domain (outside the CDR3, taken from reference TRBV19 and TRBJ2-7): DGGITQSPKYLFRKEGQNVTLSCEQNLNHDAMYWYRQDPGQGLRLIYYSQIVNDFQKGDIAEGYSVSREKKESFPLTVTSAQKNPTAFYLCASSLSGTGTYEQYFGPGTRLTVT.

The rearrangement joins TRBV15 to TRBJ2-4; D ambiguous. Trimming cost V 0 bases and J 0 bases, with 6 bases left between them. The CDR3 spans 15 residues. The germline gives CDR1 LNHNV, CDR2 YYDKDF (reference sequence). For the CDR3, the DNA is TGTGCCACCAGCAGAGACAGCGTAGCCAAAAACATTCAGTACTTC. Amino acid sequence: CATSRDSVAKNIQYF.

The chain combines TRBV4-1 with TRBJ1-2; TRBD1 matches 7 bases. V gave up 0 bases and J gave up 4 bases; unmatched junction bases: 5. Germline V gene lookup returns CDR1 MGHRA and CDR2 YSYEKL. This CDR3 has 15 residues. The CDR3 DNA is TGCGCCAGCAGCCAAGAAACACAGGGGAGCTATGGCTACACCTTC. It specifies CASSQETQGSYGYTF.

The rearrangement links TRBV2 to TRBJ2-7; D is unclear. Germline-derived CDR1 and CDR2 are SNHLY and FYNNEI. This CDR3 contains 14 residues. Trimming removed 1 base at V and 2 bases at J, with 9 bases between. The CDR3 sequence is CASSEGAFTYEQYF. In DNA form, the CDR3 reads TGTGCCAGCAGTGAAGGGGCGTTCACCTACGAGCAGTACTTC. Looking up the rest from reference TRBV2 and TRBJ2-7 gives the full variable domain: EPEVTQTPSHQVTQMGQEVILRCVPISNHLYFYWYRQILGQKVEFLVSFYNNEISEKSEIFDDQFSVERPDGSNFTLKIRSTKLEDSAMYFCASSEGAFTYEQYFGPGTRLTVT.

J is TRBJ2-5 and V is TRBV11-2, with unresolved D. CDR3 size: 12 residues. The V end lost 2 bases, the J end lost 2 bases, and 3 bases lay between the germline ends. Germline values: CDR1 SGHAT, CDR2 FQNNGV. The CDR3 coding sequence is TGTGCCAGCAGCTTAACGCAAGAGACCCAGTACTTC. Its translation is CASSLTQETQYF. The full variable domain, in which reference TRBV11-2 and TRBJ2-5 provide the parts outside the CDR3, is EAGVAQSPRYKIIEKRQSVAFWCNPISGHATLYWYQQILGQGPKLLIQFQNNGVVDDSQLPKDRFSAERLKGVDSTLKIQPAKLEDSAVYLCASSLTQETQYFGPGTRLLVL.

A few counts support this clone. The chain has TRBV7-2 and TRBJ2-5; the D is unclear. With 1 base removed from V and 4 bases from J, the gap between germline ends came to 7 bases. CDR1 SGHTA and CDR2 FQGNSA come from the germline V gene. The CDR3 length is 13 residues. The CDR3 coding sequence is TGTGCCAGCAGCTTAGTGACGGGAGAGACCCAGTACTTC. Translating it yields CASSLVTGETQYF.

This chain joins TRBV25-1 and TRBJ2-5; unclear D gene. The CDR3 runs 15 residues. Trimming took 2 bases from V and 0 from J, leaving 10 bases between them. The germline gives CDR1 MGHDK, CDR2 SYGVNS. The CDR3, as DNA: TGTGCCAGCAGTGAACCGGCCCTGTACCAAGAGACCCAGTACTTC. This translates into CASSEPALYQETQYF.

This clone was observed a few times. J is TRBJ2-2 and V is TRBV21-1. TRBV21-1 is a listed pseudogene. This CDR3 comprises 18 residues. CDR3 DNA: TGTGCCAGCAGCAAAGTTATCGGTGGCTTGGGGTATACCGGGGAGCTGTTTTTT. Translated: CASSKVIGGLGYTGELFF.

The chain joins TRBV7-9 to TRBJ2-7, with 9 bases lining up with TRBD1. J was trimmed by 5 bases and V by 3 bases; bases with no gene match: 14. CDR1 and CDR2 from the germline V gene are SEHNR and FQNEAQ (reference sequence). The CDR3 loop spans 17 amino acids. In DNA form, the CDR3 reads TGTGCCAGCAGCTTTCGGCGTCTAGGGGACAGGGAAAACGAGCAGTACTTC. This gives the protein CASSFRRLGDRENEQYF.

DNA of the CDR3: TGCAGCCCAGGACGGACAGGGAGGGAAAATCAGCCCCAGCATTTT. Translating gives CSPGRTGRENQPQHF. The J gene is TRBJ1-5, the V gene TRBV29-1, with 8 bases lining up with TRBD1. Germline V gene lookup returns CDR1 SQVTM and CDR2 ANQGSEA. This CDR3 spans 15 amino acids. Unmatched junction bases numbered 13, after V lost 8 bases and J lost 4 bases.

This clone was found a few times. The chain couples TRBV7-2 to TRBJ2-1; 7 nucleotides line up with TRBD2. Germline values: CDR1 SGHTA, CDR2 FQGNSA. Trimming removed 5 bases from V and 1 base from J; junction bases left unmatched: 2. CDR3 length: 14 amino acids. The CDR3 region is CASSPGGSYNEQFF. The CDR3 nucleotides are TGTGCCAGCAGCCCCGGGGGGTCCTACAATGAGCAGTTCTTC.

The CDR3 DNA follows: TGCAGTGCCGGGGCCAACGTCCTGACTTTC. Residues: CSAGANVLTF. The chain couples TRBV20-1 to TRBJ2-6; D remains ambiguous. The CDR3 runs 10 residues. V was pared by 6 bases and J by 4 bases, with 1 base between. The germline gives CDR1 DFQATT, CDR2 SNEGSKA (reference sequence).

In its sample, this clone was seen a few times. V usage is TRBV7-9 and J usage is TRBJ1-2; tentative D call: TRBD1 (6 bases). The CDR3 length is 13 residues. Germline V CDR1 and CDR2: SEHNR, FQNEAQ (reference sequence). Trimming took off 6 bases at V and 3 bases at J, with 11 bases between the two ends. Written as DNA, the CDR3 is TGTGCCAGCAGTCGACAGGTTGACTATGGCTACACCTTC. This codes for CASSRQVDYGYTF.

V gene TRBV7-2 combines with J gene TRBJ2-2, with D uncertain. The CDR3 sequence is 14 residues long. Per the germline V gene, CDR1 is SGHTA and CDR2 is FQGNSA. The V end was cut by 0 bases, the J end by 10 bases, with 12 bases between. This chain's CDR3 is CASSLALTISELFF. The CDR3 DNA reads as TGTGCCAGCAGCTTAGCGCTGACCATCTCGGAGCTGTTTTTT.

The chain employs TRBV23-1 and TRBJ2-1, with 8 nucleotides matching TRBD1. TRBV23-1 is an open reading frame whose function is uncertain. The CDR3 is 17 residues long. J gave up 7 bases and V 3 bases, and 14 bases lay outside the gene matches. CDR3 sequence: CASSHPIDRGQRNEQFF. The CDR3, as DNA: TGCGCCAGCAGTCACCCAATAGACAGGGGCCAGAGGAATGAGCAGTTCTTC.

The chain's CDR3 is CASSSSSYNEQFF. DNA of the CDR3: TGTGCCAGCAGTTCGAGCTCCTACAATGAGCAGTTCTTC. The chain is built from TRBV7-9 and TRBJ2-1; D is unclear. Germline lookup yields CDR1 SEHNR and CDR2 FQNEAQ (reference sequence). CDR3 length: 13 amino acids. V gave up 6 bases and J gave up 0 bases, with 6 bases separating them.

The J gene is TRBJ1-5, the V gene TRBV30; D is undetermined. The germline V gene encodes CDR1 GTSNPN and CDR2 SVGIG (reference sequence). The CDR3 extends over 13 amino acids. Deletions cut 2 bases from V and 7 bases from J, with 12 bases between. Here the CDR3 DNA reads TGTGCCTGGAGTAGGATAGGGTTCCAGCCCCAGCATTTT. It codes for CAWSRIGFQPQHF. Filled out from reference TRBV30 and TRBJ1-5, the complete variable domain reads SQTIHQWPATLVQPVGSPLSLECTVEGTSNPNLYWYRQAAGRGLQLLFYSVGIGQISSEVPQNLSASRPQDRQFILSSKKLLLSDSGFYLCAWSRIGFQPQHFGDGTRLSIL.

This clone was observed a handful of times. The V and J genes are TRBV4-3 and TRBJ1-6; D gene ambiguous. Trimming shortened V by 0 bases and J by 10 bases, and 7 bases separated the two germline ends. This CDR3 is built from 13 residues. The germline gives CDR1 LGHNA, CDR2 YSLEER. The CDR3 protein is CASSQDVGSPLHF. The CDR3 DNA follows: TGCGCCAGCAGCCAAGATGTGGGCTCACCCCTCCACTTT.

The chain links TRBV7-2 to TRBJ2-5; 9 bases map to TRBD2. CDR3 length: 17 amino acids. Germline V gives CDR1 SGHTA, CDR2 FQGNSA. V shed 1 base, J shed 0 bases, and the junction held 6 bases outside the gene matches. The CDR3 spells CASSLVWSGGNQETQYF. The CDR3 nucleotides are TGTGCCAGCAGCTTAGTATGGAGCGGGGGGAACCAAGAGACCCAGTACTTC.

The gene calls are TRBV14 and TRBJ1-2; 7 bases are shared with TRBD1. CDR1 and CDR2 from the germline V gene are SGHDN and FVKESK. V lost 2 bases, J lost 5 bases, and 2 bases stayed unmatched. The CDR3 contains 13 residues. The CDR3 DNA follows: TGTGCCAGCAGCCAAACACAGGGGTATGGCTACACCTTC. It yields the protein CASSQTQGYGYTF.

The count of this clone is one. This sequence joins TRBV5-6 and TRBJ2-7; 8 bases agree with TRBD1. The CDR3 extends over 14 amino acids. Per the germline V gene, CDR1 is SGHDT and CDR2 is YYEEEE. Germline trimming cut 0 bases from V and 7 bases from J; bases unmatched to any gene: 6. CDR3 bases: TGTGCCAGCAGCTTGGTCAGGGGGCGTCGGGAGCAGTACTTC. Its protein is CASSLVRGRREQYF.

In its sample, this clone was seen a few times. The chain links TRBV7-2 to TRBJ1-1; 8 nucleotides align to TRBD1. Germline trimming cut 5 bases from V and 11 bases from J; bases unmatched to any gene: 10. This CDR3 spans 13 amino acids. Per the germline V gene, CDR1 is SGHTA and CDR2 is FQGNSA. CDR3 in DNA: TGTGCCAGCAGCCTCAACACAGGGGGGCAGGCTTTCTTT. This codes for CASSLNTGGQAFF.

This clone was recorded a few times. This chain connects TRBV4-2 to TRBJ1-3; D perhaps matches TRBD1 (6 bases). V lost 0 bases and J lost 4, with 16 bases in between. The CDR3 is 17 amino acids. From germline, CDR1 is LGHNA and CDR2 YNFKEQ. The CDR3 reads CASSQEVGGGRGNTIYF. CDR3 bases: TGTGCCAGCAGCCAAGAAGTAGGCGGGGGGCGAGGAAACACCATATATTTT.

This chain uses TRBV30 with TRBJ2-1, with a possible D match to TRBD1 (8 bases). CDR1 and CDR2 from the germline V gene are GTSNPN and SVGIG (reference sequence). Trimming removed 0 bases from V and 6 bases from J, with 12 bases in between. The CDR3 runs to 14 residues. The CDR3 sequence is CAWSVQGGRNEQFF. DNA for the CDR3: TGTGCCTGGAGTGTACAGGGGGGGCGCAATGAGCAGTTCTTC.

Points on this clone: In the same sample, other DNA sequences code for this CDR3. CDR3 sequence (DNA): TGTGCCAGCAGTTCTCCCGGGGGCGGCACCGGGGAGCTGTTTTTT. This sequence encodes CASSSPGGGTGELFF. The chain couples TRBV27 to TRBJ2-2; D tentatively fits TRBD1 or TRBD2 (6 bases each). Germline CDR1 reads MNHEY; CDR2 reads SMNVEV (reference sequence). The ends were cut back, 4 bases at V and 4 bases at J, with 13 bases in the middle. This CDR3 is 15 amino acids long.

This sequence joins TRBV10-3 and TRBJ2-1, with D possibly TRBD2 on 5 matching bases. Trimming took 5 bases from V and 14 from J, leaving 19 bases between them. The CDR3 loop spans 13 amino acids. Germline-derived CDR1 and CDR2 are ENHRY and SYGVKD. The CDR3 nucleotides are TGTGCCATCAGTCTCCCGGGGTCACCGTTGGAGTTCTTC. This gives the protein CAISLPGSPLEFF.

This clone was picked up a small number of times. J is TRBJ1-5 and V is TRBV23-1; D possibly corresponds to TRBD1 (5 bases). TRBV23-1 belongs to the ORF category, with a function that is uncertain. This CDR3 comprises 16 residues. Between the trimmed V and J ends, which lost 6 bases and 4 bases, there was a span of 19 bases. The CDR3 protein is CASSHLREFGNQPQHF. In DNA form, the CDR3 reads TGCGCCAGCAGCCACCTCAGGGAGTTTGGAAATCAGCCCCAGCATTTT.

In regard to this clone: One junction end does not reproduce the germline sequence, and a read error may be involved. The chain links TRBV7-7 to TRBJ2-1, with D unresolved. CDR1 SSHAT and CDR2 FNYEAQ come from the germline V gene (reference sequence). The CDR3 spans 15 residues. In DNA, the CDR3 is TGTGCTAGCAGCCCTCAAGGGCCAACGCTCTATGAGCAGTTCTTC. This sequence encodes CASSPQGPTLYEQFF.

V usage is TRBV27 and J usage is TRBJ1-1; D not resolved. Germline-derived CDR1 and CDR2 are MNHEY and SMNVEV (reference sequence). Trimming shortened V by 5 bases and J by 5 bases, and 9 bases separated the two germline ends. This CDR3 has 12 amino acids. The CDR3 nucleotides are TGTGCCAGCAGTGGAGTTAGGACTGAAGCTTTCTTT. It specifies CASSGVRTEAFF.

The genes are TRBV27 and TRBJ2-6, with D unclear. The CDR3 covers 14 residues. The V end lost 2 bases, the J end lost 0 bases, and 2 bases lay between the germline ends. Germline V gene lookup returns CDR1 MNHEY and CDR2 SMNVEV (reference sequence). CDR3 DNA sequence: TGTGCCAGCAGTTTAGGCTCTGGGGCCAACGTCCTGACTTTC. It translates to CASSLGSGANVLTF.

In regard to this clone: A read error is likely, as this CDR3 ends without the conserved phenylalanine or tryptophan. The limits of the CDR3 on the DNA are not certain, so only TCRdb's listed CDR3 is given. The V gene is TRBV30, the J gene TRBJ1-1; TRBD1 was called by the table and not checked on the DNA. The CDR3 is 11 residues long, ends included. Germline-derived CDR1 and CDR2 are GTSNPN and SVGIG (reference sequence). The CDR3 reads CAWSPTEAGLI.